Here is one T cell receptor beta chain with its context. This record belongs to a study of OX40 agonist ivuxolimab in advanced cancers. From germline, CDR1 is SGHAT and CDR2 FQDESV (reference sequence). Trimming shortened V by 2 bases and J by 5 bases, and 13 bases separated the two germline ends. The CDR3 covers 15 residues. Sequencing used immunoSEQ multiplex PCR; TCRdb keeps in-frame clones, though not all of them. The table has roughly 87,000 clones, 80% to 95% seen once. The sample here was CD4+ or CD8+ T cells sorted from blood, taken in a trial of the OX40 agonist ivuxolimab. The V and J genes are TRBV11-1 and TRBJ2-1, with D perhaps TRBD2 (6 bases). The clonotype originates from an adult with an advanced solid tumor such as melanoma, head and neck, liver or kidney cancer. The CDR3 loop reads CASSLLEGEDNEQFF. The CDR3 nucleotides read TGTGCCAGCAGCTTACTGGAGGGAGAGGACAATGAGCAGTTCTTC.